This TCR beta chain was recorded in a study of CXCR3-negative and CXCR3-positive naive CD8 T cells. Background on the study: Every library held about 1.5 +/- 0.3 million TRB reads, and the total came to 130 million to 150 million.

UMI-labeled 5' RACE TRB cDNA libraries were prepared from the cells. TCRdb derives one entry per CDR3 protein from the 5' RACE reads, leaving out DNA. The table counts roughly 86,000 distinct CDR3 sequences; less than 1.1% lies in the top ten. This CDR3 comprises 15 residues. Looked up from germline, CDR1 is MDHEN and CDR2 is SYDVKM. Regarding the study as a whole: In both naive subsets diversity was comparably high, whereas memory CD8+ cells showed much lower diversity.

Regarding this clonotype: No antigen is known for it.

The TCR sequence derives from a human donor in good health. Some clones in this sample may be carry-over from other donors' samples. The specimen was naive CXCR3- CD8+ T cells from blood. As to subset: CD45RO-CCR7+CD27+CD95- naive CD8+ T cells lacking CXCR3 (TNR3-). The J gene is TRBJ2-1, the V gene TRBV28; the TCRdb D gene call, TRBD1, has no DNA to confirm it. The CDR3 loop is CASKTGTGYYNEQFF.